This TCR beta chain is drawn from a study of patients and donors after allogeneic stem cell transplantation. V gave up 2 bases and J gave up 1 base, with 16 bases separating them. The CDR3 extends over 17 amino acids. The germline V gene has CDR1 LGHNA and CDR2 YSLEER. TCRdb re-called the RT-PCR reads through MiXCR, storing one row per CDR3 protein. The table records around 3,000 distinct CDR3 sequences, 5% to 5.5% of them present only once. This clonotype is labeled medium-sized. The chain joins TRBV4-3 to TRBJ2-3, with a weak D call TRBD2 (6 bases). Source material: blood, either unsorted or a sorted T cell fraction (not recorded which). The sequence derives from a human donor who was either an allogeneic HSCT recipient or a stem cell or donor lymphocyte infusion donor (not recorded which). It is not recorded whose cells these are; they may come from a transplant donor. The CDR3 coding sequence is TGCGCCAGCAGCCAAAATAGCGGCCTCAGCGGCACAGATACGCAGTATTTT. Translating gives CASSQNSGLSGTDTQYF.